This is a list of T cell receptor beta chains from one sample in a study of blood T cell repertoires in COVID-19. The protocol was immunoSEQ multiplex PCR, while the TCRdb copy is restricted to in-frame clones and leaves out a portion. The sample includes roughly 50,000 clones, roughly nine tenths seen only once; the top ten take approximately 8%. The sequencing sample was made of peripheral blood. These receptors came from a woman aged 55-70 years with active or convalescent COVID-19. Both conserved end residues are part of each CDR3.

CDR3 protein: CASGSGGQETQYF; V gene: TRBV28; CDR3 length: 13
CDR3 protein: CASSIPSGGSTDTQYF; V gene: TRBV19; CDR3 length: 16
CDR3 protein: CASSLFTGGNEKLFF; V gene: TRBV28; CDR3 length: 15
CDR3 protein: CASSLTSGNTYEQYF; V gene: TRBV6-2/TRBV6-3; CDR3 length: 15
CDR3 protein: CASSLSGNTEAFF; V gene: TRBV7-9; CDR3 length: 13
CDR3 protein: CASALTSGTDTQYF; V gene: TRBV18; CDR3 length: 14
CDR3 protein: CASSRNRDRVGGYTF; V gene: TRBV4-1; CDR3 length: 15
CDR3 protein: CASSLVGDNIQYF; V gene: TRBV5-4; CDR3 length: 13
CDR3 protein: CAWEQVYNSPLHF; V gene: TRBV7-9; CDR3 length: 13
CDR3 protein: CASSPPTGQVTEAFF; V gene: TRBV3-1/TRBV3-2; CDR3 length: 15
CDR3 protein: CASSLGTSGRNEQFF; V gene: TRBV4-2; CDR3 length: 15
CDR3 protein: CATSGTSGATYNEQFF; V gene: TRBV24-1; CDR3 length: 16
CDR3 protein: CASRGPVRDNEQFF; V gene: TRBV28; CDR3 length: 14
CDR3 protein: CASSSGLAVHNEQFF; V gene: TRBV7-9; CDR3 length: 15
CDR3 protein: CASSLSPQGYEAFF; V gene: TRBV11-2; CDR3 length: 14
CDR3 protein: CASSGTGNMGEQYF; V gene: TRBV2; CDR3 length: 14